This T cell receptor beta chain came from a study of blood T cell repertoires in COVID-19. Using immunoSEQ multiplex PCR, the repertoire was profiled, and TCRdb retains in-frame clones only, with some absent. The data show tens of thousands of clones, around nine tenths seen once. The CDR3 loop spans 13 amino acids. Trimming pared 4 bases from V and 0 bases from J, leaving 8 bases between. CDR1 SGDLS and CDR2 YYNGEE come from the germline V gene. There are a few counts of this clone. Patients of the Seattle cohort, enrolled during active infection, were followed longitudinally. The receptor's source is a man aged 35 to 55 with COVID-19, enrolled during active disease. The sequencing sample was made of peripheral blood. This chain uses TRBV9 with TRBJ2-7; TRBD2 might be the D (5 bases). The chain's CDR3 is CASSPADSYEQYF. Written as DNA, the CDR3 is TGTGCCAGCAGCCCAGCGGACTCCTACGAGCAGTACTTC.